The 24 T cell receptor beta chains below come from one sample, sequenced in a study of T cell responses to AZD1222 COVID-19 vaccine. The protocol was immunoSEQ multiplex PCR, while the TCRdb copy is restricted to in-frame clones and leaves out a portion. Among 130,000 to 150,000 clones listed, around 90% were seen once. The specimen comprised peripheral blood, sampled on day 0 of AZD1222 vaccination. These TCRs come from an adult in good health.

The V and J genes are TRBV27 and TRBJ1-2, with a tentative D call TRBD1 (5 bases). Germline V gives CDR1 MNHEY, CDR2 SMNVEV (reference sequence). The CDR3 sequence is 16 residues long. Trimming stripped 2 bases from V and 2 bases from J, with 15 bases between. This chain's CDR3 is CASSLLSGVFNYGYTF. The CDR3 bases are TGTGCCAGCAGTTTACTTTCGGGGGTCTTCAACTATGGCTACACCTTC.

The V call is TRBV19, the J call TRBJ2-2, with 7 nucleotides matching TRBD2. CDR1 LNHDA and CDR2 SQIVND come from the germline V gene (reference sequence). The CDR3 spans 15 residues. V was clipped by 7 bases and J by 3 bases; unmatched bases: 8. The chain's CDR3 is CASTGEGGYTGELFF. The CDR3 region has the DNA TGTGCCAGTACCGGGGAGGGCGGGTACACCGGGGAGCTGTTTTTT.

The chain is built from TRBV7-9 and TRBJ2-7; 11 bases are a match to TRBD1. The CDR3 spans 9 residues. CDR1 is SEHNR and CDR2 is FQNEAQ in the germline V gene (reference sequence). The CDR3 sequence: CAMDRGQQV. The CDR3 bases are TGTGCCATGGACAGGGGGCAGCAGGTC.

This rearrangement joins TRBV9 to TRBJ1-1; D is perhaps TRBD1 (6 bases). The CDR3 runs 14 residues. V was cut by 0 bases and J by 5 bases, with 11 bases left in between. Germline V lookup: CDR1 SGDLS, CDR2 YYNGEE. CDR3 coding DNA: TGTGCCAGCAGCGTAGACAGGGAGGGAACTGAAGCTTTCTTT. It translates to CASSVDREGTEAFF. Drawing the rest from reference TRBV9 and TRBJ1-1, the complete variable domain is DSGVTQTPKHLITATGQRVTLRCSPRSGDLSVYWYQQSLDQGLQFLIQYYNGEERAKGNILERFSAQQFPDLHSELNLSSLELGDSALYFCASSVDREGTEAFFGQGTRLTVV.

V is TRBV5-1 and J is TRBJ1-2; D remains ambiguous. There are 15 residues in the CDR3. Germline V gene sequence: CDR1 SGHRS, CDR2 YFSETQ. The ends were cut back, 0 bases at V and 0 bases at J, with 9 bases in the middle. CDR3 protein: CASSLVGSSNYGYTF. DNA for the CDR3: TGCGCCAGCAGCTTGGTGGGCAGCTCTAACTATGGCTACACCTTC.

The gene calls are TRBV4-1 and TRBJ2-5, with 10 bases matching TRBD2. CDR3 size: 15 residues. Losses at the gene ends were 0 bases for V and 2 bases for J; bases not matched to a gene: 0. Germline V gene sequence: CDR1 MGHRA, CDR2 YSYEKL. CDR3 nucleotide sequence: TGCGCCAGCAGCCAAGATAGCGGGAGGCAAGAGACCCAGTACTTC. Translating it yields CASSQDSGRQETQYF.

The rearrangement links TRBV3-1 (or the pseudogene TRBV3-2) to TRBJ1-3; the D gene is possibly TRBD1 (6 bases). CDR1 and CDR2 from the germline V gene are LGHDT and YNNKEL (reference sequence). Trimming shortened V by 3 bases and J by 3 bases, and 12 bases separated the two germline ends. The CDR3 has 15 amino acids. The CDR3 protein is CASSQRGAGGNTIYF. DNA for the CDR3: TGTGCCAGCAGCCAGCGGGGGGCAGGTGGAAACACCATATATTTT.

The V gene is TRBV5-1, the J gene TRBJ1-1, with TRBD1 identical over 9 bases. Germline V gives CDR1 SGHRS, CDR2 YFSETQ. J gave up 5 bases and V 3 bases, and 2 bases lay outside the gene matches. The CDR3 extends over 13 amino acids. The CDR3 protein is CASSSDRGTEAFF. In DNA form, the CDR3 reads TGCGCCAGCAGCTCCGACAGGGGGACTGAAGCTTTCTTT.

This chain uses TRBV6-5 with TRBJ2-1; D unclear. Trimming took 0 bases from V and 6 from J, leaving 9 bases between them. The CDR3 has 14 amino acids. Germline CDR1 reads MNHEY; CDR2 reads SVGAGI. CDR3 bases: TGTGCCAGCAGTTACTCGATTTCTACCAATGAGCAGTTCTTC. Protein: CASSYSISTNEQFF.

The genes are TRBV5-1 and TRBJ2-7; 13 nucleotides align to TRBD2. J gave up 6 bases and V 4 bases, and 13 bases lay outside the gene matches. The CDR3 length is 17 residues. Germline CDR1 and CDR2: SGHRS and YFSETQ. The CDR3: CASSPHIWTSGSREQYF. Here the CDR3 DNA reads TGCGCCAGCAGCCCCCATATTTGGACTAGCGGGAGTCGCGAGCAGTACTTC.

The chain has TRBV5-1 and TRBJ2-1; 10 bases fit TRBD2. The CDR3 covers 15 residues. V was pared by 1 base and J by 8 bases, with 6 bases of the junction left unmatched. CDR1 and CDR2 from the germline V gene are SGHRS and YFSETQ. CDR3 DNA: TGCGCCAGCAGCTTGCGTGGGACTAGCGCTGATGAGCAGTTCTTC. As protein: CASSLRGTSADEQFF.

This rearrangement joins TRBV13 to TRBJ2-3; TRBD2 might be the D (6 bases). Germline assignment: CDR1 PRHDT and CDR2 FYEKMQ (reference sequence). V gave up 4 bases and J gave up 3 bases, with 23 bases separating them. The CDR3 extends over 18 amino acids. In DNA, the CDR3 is TGTGCCAGCAGCTCTCGTGTTTTGTGGGAGGCGGGGACAGATACGCAGTATTTT. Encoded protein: CASSSRVLWEAGTDTQYF. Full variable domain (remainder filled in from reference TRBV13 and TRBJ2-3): AAGVIQSPRHLIKEKRETATLKCYPIPRHDTVYWYQQGPGQDPQFLISFYEKMQSDKGSIPDRFSAQQFSDYHSELNMSSLELGDSALYFCASSSRVLWEAGTDTQYFGPGTRLTVL.

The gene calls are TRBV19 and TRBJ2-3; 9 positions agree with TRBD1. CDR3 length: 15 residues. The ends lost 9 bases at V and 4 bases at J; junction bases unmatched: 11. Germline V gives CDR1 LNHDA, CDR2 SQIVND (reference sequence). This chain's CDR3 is CASRPGQGRSDTQYF. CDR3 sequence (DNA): TGTGCCAGCAGGCCGGGACAGGGTAGATCAGATACGCAGTATTTT.

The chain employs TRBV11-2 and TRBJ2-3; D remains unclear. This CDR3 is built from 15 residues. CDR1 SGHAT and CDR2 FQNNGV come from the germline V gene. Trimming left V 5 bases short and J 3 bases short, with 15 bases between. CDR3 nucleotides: TGTGCCAGCAGCGGAGAGAGCCATCGGACAGATACGCAGTATTTT. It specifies CASSGESHRTDTQYF.

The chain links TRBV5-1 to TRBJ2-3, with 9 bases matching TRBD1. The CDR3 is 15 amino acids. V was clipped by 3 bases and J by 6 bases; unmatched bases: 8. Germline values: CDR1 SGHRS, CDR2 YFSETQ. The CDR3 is CASSSGTGNLDTQYF. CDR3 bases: TGCGCCAGCAGCTCGGGGACAGGGAATTTGGATACGCAGTATTTT.

Here the CDR3 reads CASSFRPRRPNEKLFF. In DNA, the CDR3 is TGTGCCAGCAGTTTCCGCCCCCGGCGTCCTAATGAAAAACTGTTTTTT. The rearrangement joins TRBV28 to TRBJ1-4; no clear D gene. CDR1 MDHEN and CDR2 SYDVKM come from the germline V gene. Trimming pared 3 bases from V and 3 bases from J, leaving 14 bases between. This CDR3 comprises 16 residues.

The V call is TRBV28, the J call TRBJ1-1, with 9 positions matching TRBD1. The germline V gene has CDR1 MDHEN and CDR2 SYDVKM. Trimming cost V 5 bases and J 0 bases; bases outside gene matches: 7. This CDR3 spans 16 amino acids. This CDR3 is CASSVWDRVMNTEAFF. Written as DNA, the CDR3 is TGTGCCAGCAGTGTTTGGGACAGGGTTATGAACACTGAAGCTTTCTTT.

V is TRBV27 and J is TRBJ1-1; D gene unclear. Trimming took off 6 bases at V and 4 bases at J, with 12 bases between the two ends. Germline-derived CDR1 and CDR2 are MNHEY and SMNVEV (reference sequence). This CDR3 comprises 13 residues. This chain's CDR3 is CASSPTLGTEAFF. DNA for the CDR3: TGTGCCAGCAGCCCAACCTTGGGCACTGAAGCTTTCTTT.

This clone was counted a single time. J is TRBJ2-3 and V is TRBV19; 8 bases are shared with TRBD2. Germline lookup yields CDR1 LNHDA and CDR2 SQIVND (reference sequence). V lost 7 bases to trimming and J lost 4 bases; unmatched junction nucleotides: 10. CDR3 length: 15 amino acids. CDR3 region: CASTPGGGRPDTQYF. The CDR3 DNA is TGTGCCAGTACCCCGGGAGGGGGACGGCCAGATACGCAGTATTTT.

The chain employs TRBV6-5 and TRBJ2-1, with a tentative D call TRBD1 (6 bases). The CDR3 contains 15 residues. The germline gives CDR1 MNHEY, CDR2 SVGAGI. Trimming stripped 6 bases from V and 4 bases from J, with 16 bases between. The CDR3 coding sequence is TGTGCCAGCAGGGACGGACAGCCGGCATACAATGAGCAGTTCTTC. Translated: CASRDGQPAYNEQFF.

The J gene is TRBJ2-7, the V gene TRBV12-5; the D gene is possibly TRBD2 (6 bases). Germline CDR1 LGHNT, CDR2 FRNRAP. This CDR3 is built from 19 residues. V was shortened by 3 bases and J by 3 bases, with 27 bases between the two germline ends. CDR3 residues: CASGFDPPGLIKRNYEQYF. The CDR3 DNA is TGTGCTAGTGGTTTCGACCCTCCGGGACTCATAAAACGAAACTACGAGCAGTACTTC.

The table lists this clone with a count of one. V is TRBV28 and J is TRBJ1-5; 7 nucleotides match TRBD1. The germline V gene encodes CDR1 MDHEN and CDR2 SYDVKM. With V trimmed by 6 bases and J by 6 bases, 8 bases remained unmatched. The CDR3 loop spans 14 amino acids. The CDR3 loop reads CASSTTGSRQPQHF. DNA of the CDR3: TGTGCCAGCAGCACGACAGGGTCTCGTCAGCCCCAGCATTTT.

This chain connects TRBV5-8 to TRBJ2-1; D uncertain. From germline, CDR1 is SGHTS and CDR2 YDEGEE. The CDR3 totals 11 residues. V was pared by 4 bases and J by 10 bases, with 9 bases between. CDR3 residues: CASSPSGEQFF. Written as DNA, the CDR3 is TGTGCCAGCAGCCCTAGTGGCGAGCAGTTCTTC.

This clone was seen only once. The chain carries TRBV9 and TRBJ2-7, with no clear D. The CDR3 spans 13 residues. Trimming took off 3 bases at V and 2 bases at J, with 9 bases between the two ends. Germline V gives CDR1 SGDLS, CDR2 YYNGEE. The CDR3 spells CASSGDNPYEQYF. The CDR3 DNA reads TGTGCCAGCAGCGGCGATAACCCCTACGAGCAGTACTTC.